The table lists the clone carrying this T cell receptor beta chain with a count of one. The antigen remains undetermined. The record originates from a study of cytomegalovirus exposure and HLA in healthy donors. Overall study findings and caveats: A few chains tied to CMV proved CMV antigen-specific in vitro. The study recorded 150 to 200 TCR beta chains that were cytomegalovirus-associated. Across donors, most TCRs were seen rarely, yet some public ones were widespread.

Produced via immunoSEQ multiplex PCR; TCRdb's table is partial and in-frame only. The table has over 120,000 clones, about 95% seen once; the top ten hold less than 2%. With V trimmed by 0 bases and J by 5 bases, 2 bases remained unmatched. CDR1 is SGHDT, CDR2 YYEEEE, per germline. The CDR3 length is 15 residues. This chain connects TRBV5-6 to TRBJ2-4; TRBD1 matches at 10 bases. The sequencing sample was made of PBMCs. This clonotype was obtained from a man younger than 35 in good health and CMV-seropositive. Here the CDR3 DNA reads TGTGCCAGCAGCTTGGGGGACAGGGGAGAAAACATTCAGTACTTC. Translated: CASSLGDRGENIQYF.